This entry lists 32 T cell receptor beta chains sequenced from one sample in a study of spatial heterogeneity in lung cancer. TCRdb reprocessed the 5' RACE reads with MiXCR, giving one entry per CDR3 protein. Of over 5,500 distinct CDR3 sequences in the sample, 15% to 20% were seen once. Time point noted: sample taken at primary tumor resection. The sequencing here drew on normal lung tissue next to the tumor, taken at surgery. These receptors all stem from a male donor with early-stage non-small cell lung cancer.

The V call is TRBV6-1, the J call TRBJ2-7; TRBD2 might be the D (6 bases). The CDR3 runs 16 residues. V dropped 6 bases and J dropped 4 bases, with 22 bases sitting between them. Germline values: CDR1 MNHNS, CDR2 SASEGT. CDR3 region: CASSPKGGVGAYEQYF. CDR3 sequence (DNA): TGTGCCAGCAGCCCCAAGGGCGGGGTAGGGGCTTACGAGCAGTACTTC.

By share, this clonotype counts as medium-sized (0.01 to 0.1%). The J gene is TRBJ2-3, the V gene TRBV4-3; 13 bases are shared with TRBD2. The CDR3 runs 17 residues. Germline V gene data show CDR1 as LGHNA and CDR2 as YSLEER. Trimming took 4 bases from V and 3 from J; bases not matched to a gene: 7. As DNA, the CDR3 is TGCGCCAGCAGCCTTAGACTAGCGGGAGGTTTAACAGATACGCAGTATTTT. Its translation is CASSLRLAGGLTDTQYF.

This chain connects TRBV18 to TRBJ2-7; weak D call: TRBD2 (6 bases). Looked up from germline, CDR1 is KGHSH and CDR2 is LQKENI. The CDR3 is 16 residues long. V was pared by 3 bases and J by 6 bases, with 21 bases between. The CDR3 loop is CASSPAVLGTVGEQYF. Here the CDR3 DNA reads TGTGCCAGCTCACCCGCGGTCCTCGGGACTGTGGGCGAGCAGTACTTC.

This clonotype was detected a few times. The CDR3 DNA is TGTGCCAGTAGGGCCCCCCTGAACACCGGGGAGCTGTTTTTT. Translation: CASRAPLNTGELFF. The chain is built from TRBV19 and TRBJ2-2; D remains ambiguous. Germline lookup yields CDR1 LNHDA and CDR2 SQIVND (reference sequence). V was pared by 6 bases and J by 1 base, with 9 bases between. CDR3 size: 14 residues.

A word on this clonotype: A much larger clone lies one base from this, so it may be a read error. Likely a read error: the CDR3 ends without its conserved phenylalanine or tryptophan. The chain couples TRBV29-1 to TRBJ1-1, with 10 bases lining up with TRBD1. Germline V gene lookup returns CDR1 SQVTM and CDR2 ANQGSEA. The CDR3 contains 13 residues. The J segment lost 0 bases and the V segment lost 6 bases, leaving 1 base of the junction unmatched. CDR3: CSVDRGMNTEAFL. In DNA, the CDR3 is TGCAGCGTGGACAGGGGGATGAACACTGAAGCTTTCTTA.

In this sample, this clonotype turned up a few times. The chain recombines TRBV28 with TRBJ1-1; D possibly corresponds to TRBD1 (5 bases). Trimming shortened V by 3 bases and J by 1 base, and 15 bases separated the two germline ends. The CDR3 runs to 16 residues. CDR1 is MDHEN, CDR2 SYDVKM, per germline. CDR3 nucleotides: TGTGCCAGCAGTTTGCGAGATGAGGGGTGGAACACTGAAGCTTTCTTT. Encoded protein: CASSLRDEGWNTEAFF.

The V gene is TRBV28, the J gene TRBJ2-7, with a possible D match to TRBD1 (6 bases). The CDR3 is 14 residues long. CDR1 is MDHEN, CDR2 SYDVKM, per germline. Deletions cut 5 bases from V and 12 bases from J, with 23 bases between. CDR3 amino acids: CASSRSDSGLQPYF. CDR3 nucleotides: TGTGCCAGCAGTAGATCGGACAGTGGATTACAGCCGTACTTC. The complete variable domain, with remaining parts taken from reference TRBV28 and TRBJ2-7, reads DVKVTQSSRYLVKRTGEKVFLECVQDMDHENMFWYRQDPGLGLRLIYFSYDVKMKEKGDIPEGYSVSREKKERFSLILESASTNQTSMYLCASSRSDSGLQPYFGPGTRLTVT.

This chain joins TRBV7-8 and TRBJ1-1; D ambiguous. Germline CDR1 and CDR2: SGHVS and FQNEAQ. Trimming shortened V by 5 bases and J by 5 bases, and 15 bases separated the two germline ends. This CDR3 comprises 14 residues. The CDR3 DNA is TGTGCCAGCAGCCCCAACCTCGCCCAGACTGAAGCTTTCTTT. Amino acids: CASSPNLAQTEAFF.

This clonotype has more than one count but fewer than ten. V usage is TRBV10-2 and J usage is TRBJ2-1; 11 bases fit TRBD2. Germline V CDR1 and CDR2: WSHSY, SAAADI. The CDR3 totals 15 residues. Losses at the gene ends were 6 bases for V and 4 bases for J; bases not matched to a gene: 5. The CDR3: CASSAGTSGYNEQFF. The CDR3 coding sequence is TGCGCCAGCAGCGCCGGGACTAGCGGATACAATGAGCAGTTCTTC.

This chain joins TRBV30 and TRBJ1-1, with no clear D. V lost 5 bases and J lost 2, with 12 bases in between. The CDR3 sequence is 13 residues long. From germline, CDR1 is GTSNPN and CDR2 SVGIG (reference sequence). DNA of the CDR3: TGTGCCTGGGGAGGGCTTATTAACACTGAAGCTTTCTTT. Protein: CAWGGLINTEAFF.

This clonotype was observed a few times. The chain uses TRBV12-3 or TRBV12-4 and TRBJ2-6; no reliable D call. Trimming shortened V by 1 base and J by 0 bases, and 1 base separated the two germline ends. The CDR3 is 14 residues long. This chain's CDR3 is CASSLGSGANVLTF. For the CDR3, the DNA is TGTGCCAGCAGTTTAGGCTCTGGGGCCAACGTCCTGACTTTC.

The rearrangement uses TRBV2 and TRBJ1-1; D unclear. Germline values: CDR1 SNHLY, CDR2 FYNNEI. V was shortened by 4 bases and J by 6 bases, with 12 bases between the two germline ends. The CDR3 spans 13 residues. CDR3 sequence reads: CASSVLVVAEAFF. The CDR3 nucleotides are TGTGCCAGCAGTGTTTTGGTTGTGGCTGAAGCTTTCTTT. Supplemented by reference TRBV2 and TRBJ1-1, the full variable domain reads EPEVTQTPSHQVTQMGQEVILRCVPISNHLYFYWYRQILGQKVEFLVSFYNNEISEKSEIFDDQFSVERPDGSNFTLKIRSTKLEDSAMYFCASSVLVVAEAFFGQGTRLTVV.

This chain links TRBV19 with TRBJ2-4; no clear D gene. V dropped 7 bases and J dropped 3 bases, with 10 bases sitting between them. This CDR3 has 13 residues. Germline V gives CDR1 LNHDA, CDR2 SQIVND (reference sequence). The CDR3 DNA reads as TGTGCCAGTATGGGGTCCGTCAAAAACATTCAGTACTTC. It encodes CASMGSVKNIQYF.

In its sample, this clonotype ranks as medium-sized. The chain joins TRBV5-1 to TRBJ2-7; a possible D gene is TRBD2 (6 bases). The CDR3 sequence is 18 residues long. The V gene lost 1 base and the J gene lost 1 base, with 21 bases spanning the gap. In germline, CDR1 is SGHRS, CDR2 YFSETQ. CDR3 residues: CASSLPSVTQGWSYEQYF. The CDR3 coding sequence is TGCGCCAGCAGCTTGCCTAGCGTAACACAAGGGTGGTCCTACGAGCAGTACTTC.

CDR3 protein: CSARSVRDSTDTQYF. The CDR3 nucleotides are TGCAGTGCTAGATCGGTCAGGGATAGCACAGATACGCAGTATTTT. V gene TRBV20-1 combines with J gene TRBJ2-3, with D possibly TRBD1 on 5 matching bases. Germline V gene data show CDR1 as DFQATT and CDR2 as SNEGSKA (reference sequence). The CDR3 has 15 residues. The V and J ends lost 2 bases and 0 bases respectively, with 12 bases between them.

The chain combines TRBV20-1 with TRBJ2-7; 7 nucleotides agree with TRBD2. The CDR3 sequence is 14 residues long. Germline CDR1 reads DFQATT; CDR2 reads SNEGSKA (reference sequence). Losses at the gene ends were 3 bases for V and 6 bases for J; bases not matched to a gene: 11. CDR3 DNA sequence: TGCAGTGCTAGCGGTTTGCGGGAGTCGGGCGAGCAGTACTTC. It encodes CSASGLRESGEQYF.

V is TRBV10-3 and J is TRBJ2-3; 7 positions match TRBD2. Germline CDR1 reads ENHRY; CDR2 reads SYGVKD. The CDR3 consists of 13 residues. V trimming: 10 bases; J trimming: 0 bases; junction bases outside the gene matches: 4. The CDR3 sequence: CATVSGSTDTQYF. The CDR3 DNA reads as TGTGCCACCGTTAGCGGGAGCACAGATACGCAGTATTTT.

This clonotype is labeled medium-sized. This chain links TRBV6-2 or TRBV6-3 with TRBJ2-2, with 7 bases matching TRBD2. CDR3 size: 15 residues. Germline V gives CDR1 MNHEY, CDR2 SVGEGT. V lost 3 bases, J lost 5 bases, and 6 bases stayed unmatched. CDR3 bases: TGTGCCAGCAGTTATGGCGGGAGTGGAACCGGGGAGCTGTTTTTT. It yields the protein CASSYGGSGTGELFF.

About this clonotype itself: Mismatch with germline at one junction end may stem from a read error. This rearrangement joins TRBV20-1 to TRBJ2-2; D may be TRBD1 or TRBD2 (5 bases each). Germline CDR1 and CDR2: DFQATT and SNEGSKA (reference sequence). This CDR3 has 16 amino acids. CDR3 sequence reads: CSPRGVARGRTGELFF. CDR3 nucleotides: TGCAGTCCTAGAGGGGTCGCTAGGGGTCGCACCGGGGAGCTGTTTTTT.

In this sample, this clonotype turned up a few times. The chain employs TRBV20-1 and TRBJ2-5; D is uncertain. The V and J ends lost 6 bases and 0 bases respectively, with 17 bases between them. The CDR3 is 15 residues long. Germline V CDR1 and CDR2: DFQATT, SNEGSKA (reference sequence). As DNA, the CDR3 is TGCAGTGCCGATGGGCCCAAACCAAACCAAGAGACCCAGTACTTC. Protein product: CSADGPKPNQETQYF.

This clonotype was observed a handful of times. The rearrangement joins TRBV5-6 to TRBJ2-7, with D perhaps matching TRBD1 (6 bases). This CDR3 contains 15 residues. CDR1 is SGHDT and CDR2 is YYEEEE in the germline V gene. Trimming pared 3 bases from V and 2 bases from J, leaving 15 bases between. The DNA for the CDR3 is TGTGCCAGCAGCTCGAGGGGACACGGAGCCTACGAGCAGTACTTC. Amino acid sequence: CASSSRGHGAYEQYF.

CDR3 sequence reads: CASRSVAGGGETQYF. DNA for the CDR3: TGTGCCAGCAGATCTGTAGCGGGAGGAGGAGAGACCCAGTACTTC. The rearrangement links TRBV7-6 to TRBJ2-5, with 10 bases fitting TRBD2. This CDR3 is 15 amino acids long. CDR1 SGHVS and CDR2 FNYEAQ come from the germline V gene. The V and J ends lost 6 bases and 4 bases, in that order; junction bases with no gene match: 8.

V and J are TRBV20-1 and TRBJ2-6, with D possibly TRBD1 on 6 matching bases. The CDR3 totals 16 residues. Trimming removed 7 bases from V and 1 base from J, with 17 bases in between. The germline V gene has CDR1 DFQATT and CDR2 SNEGSKA (reference sequence). This CDR3 is CSVSTGWLSGANVLTF. Here the CDR3 DNA reads TGCAGTGTCAGTACAGGGTGGTTATCTGGGGCCAACGTCCTGACTTTC.

This clonotype is deemed medium-sized. J is TRBJ1-2 and V is TRBV29-1, with 7 bases matching TRBD1. Germline lookup yields CDR1 SQVTM and CDR2 ANQGSEA. The CDR3 consists of 12 residues. The V segment lost 4 bases and the J segment 4 bases; nucleotides outside the gene matches: 3. The CDR3 coding sequence is TGCAGCGTTGGACAGGGAACCTATGGCTACACCTTC. As protein: CSVGQGTYGYTF.

This clonotype was found a few times. The genes are TRBV20-1 and TRBJ2-7; D is possibly TRBD2 (6 bases). V was shortened by 4 bases and J by 3 bases, with 13 bases between the two germline ends. Germline assignment: CDR1 DFQATT and CDR2 SNEGSKA (reference sequence). The CDR3 extends over 13 amino acids. For the CDR3, the DNA is TGCAGTGCTACCGCGGGTAGCGGCTACGAGCAGTACTTC. It codes for CSATAGSGYEQYF.

The CDR3 DNA sequence: TGTGCCAGCAGTCCGGGACTAGAGTCCTACGAGCAGTACTTC. Residues: CASSPGLESYEQYF. The gene calls are TRBV6-2 or TRBV6-3 and TRBJ2-7; 8 nucleotides align to TRBD2. V gave up 5 bases and J gave up 1 base; unmatched junction bases: 4. Germline V CDR1 and CDR2: MNHEY, SVGEGT. The CDR3 is made up of 14 amino acids.

The chain uses TRBV30 and TRBJ1-2; TRBD1 might be the D (6 bases). Germline V gene sequence: CDR1 GTSNPN, CDR2 SVGIG (reference sequence). The CDR3 spans 15 residues. V was pared by 4 bases and J by 5 bases, with 20 bases between. The CDR3 protein is CAWTILTGQTYGYTF. The CDR3 DNA follows: TGTGCCTGGACGATCCTGACGGGACAAACTTATGGCTACACCTTC.

The sample holds a few counts of this clonotype. V is TRBV20-1 and J is TRBJ2-5; D possibly uses TRBD1 or TRBD2 (5 bases each). This CDR3 is built from 15 residues. From germline, CDR1 is DFQATT and CDR2 SNEGSKA (reference sequence). V shed 6 bases and J shed 5 bases, with 22 bases lying between them. CDR3 sequence reads: CSAQLGGGPWETQYF. The CDR3 DNA follows: TGCAGTGCGCAACTTGGGGGTGGGCCCTGGGAGACCCAGTACTTC.

This clonotype was counted between two and nine times. CDR3 sequence reads: CASSLAASGYEQFF. The CDR3, as DNA: TGTGCCAGCAGTTTAGCGGCTAGCGGCTATGAGCAGTTCTTC. The chain combines TRBV12-3 or TRBV12-4 with TRBJ2-1; the match to TRBD2 covers 7 bases. The CDR3 extends over 14 amino acids. V was clipped by 0 bases and J by 8 bases; unmatched bases: 4.

By sample share, this clonotype is medium-sized. The chain uses TRBV20-1 and TRBJ1-3; D may be TRBD1 (6 bases). The CDR3 is 14 residues long. Germline CDR1 reads DFQATT; CDR2 reads SNEGSKA (reference sequence). V lost 5 bases and J lost 3, with 14 bases in between. CDR3 nucleotide sequence: TGCAGTGCTGATAGGGGGTCTAGTGGAAACACCATATATTTT. This gives the protein CSADRGSSGNTIYF.

This chain joins TRBV7-9 and TRBJ2-3; 10 bases are a match to TRBD2. With 4 bases clipped from V and 2 bases from J, the junction kept 15 bases outside the gene matches. The CDR3 runs to 19 residues. The germline CDR1 and CDR2 sequences are SEHNR and FQNEAQ (reference sequence). CDR3 bases: TGTGCCAGCAGCTGGCCCTTTAGGATAGCGGGAGGAACCACAGATACGCAGTATTTT. Encoded protein: CASSWPFRIAGGTTDTQYF. Variable domain in full (rest from reference TRBV7-9 and TRBJ2-3): DTGVSQNPRHKITKRGQNVTFRCDPISEHNRLYWYRQTLGQGPEFLTYFQNEAQLEKSRLLSDRFSAERPKGSFSTLEIQRTEQGDSAMYLCASSWPFRIAGGTTDTQYFGPGTRLTVL.

This clonotype has just a few counts. The V gene is TRBV7-2, the J gene TRBJ2-1, with TRBD2 matching over 8 bases. This CDR3 is 17 amino acids long. Germline-derived CDR1 and CDR2 are SGHTA and FQGNSA. V lost 1 base, J lost 2 bases, and 7 bases stayed unmatched. The CDR3 DNA reads as TGTGCCAGCAGCTTAGTCAGCGGAGCGGGGGCCTACAATGAGCAGTTCTTC. This encodes CASSLVSGAGAYNEQFF.